A selection of T cell receptor beta chains follows, all from one sample in a study of graft-versus-host responses after intestinal transplantation. Repertoires were generated with immunoSEQ multiplex PCR, while TCRdb's copy carries only in-frame clones and drops some. The table lists around 40,000 clones, under 85% of them singletons. This specimen consisted of PBMCs, obtained 1070 days after transplant. The receptors stem from a human patient who received an intestinal transplant, so some T cells may come from the graft donor. Each CDR3 is given with its conserved first and last residue. Each record gives: J gene, V gene, D gene, CDR3 protein, CDR3 DNA. D genes are given only for firm matches.

>TRBJ1-1|TRBV25-1|NA
CASSPGVDTEAFF
TGTGCCAGCAGTCCCGGGGTGGACACTGAAGCTTTCTTT